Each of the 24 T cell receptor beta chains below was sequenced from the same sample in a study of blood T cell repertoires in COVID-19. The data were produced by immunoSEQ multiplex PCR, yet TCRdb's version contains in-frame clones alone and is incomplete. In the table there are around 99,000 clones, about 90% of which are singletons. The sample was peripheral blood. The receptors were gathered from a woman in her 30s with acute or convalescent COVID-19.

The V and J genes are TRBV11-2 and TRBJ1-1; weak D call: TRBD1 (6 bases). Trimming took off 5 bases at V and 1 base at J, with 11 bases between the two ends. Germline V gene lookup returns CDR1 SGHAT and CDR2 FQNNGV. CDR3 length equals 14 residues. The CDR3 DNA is TGTGCCAGCAGCCCTCGACAGGCGAACACTGAAGCTTTCTTT. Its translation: CASSPRQANTEAFF.

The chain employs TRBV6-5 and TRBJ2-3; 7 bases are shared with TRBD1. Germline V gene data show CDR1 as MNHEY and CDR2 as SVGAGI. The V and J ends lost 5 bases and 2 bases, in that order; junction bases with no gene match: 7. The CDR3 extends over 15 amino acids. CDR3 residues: CASSSPGQFTDTQYF. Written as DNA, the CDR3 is TGTGCCAGCAGTAGTCCGGGACAGTTCACAGATACGCAGTATTTT.

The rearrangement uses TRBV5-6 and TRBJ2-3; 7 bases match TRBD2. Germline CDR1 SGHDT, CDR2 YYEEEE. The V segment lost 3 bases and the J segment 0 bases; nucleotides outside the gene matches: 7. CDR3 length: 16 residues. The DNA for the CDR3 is TGTGCCAGCAGCTCCACAACTAGCGAGAGCACAGATACGCAGTATTTT. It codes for CASSSTTSESTDTQYF.

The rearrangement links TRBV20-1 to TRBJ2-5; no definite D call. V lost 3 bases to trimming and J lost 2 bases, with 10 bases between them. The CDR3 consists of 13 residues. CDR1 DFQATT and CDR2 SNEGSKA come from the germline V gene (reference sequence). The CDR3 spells CSASRGSQETQYF. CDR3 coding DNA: TGCAGTGCTAGTCGCGGATCTCAAGAGACCCAGTACTTC.

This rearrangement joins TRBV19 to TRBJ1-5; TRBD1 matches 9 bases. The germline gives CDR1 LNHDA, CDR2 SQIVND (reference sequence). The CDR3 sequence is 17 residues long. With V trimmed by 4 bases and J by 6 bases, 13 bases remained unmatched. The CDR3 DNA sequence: TGTGCCAGTAGTAAGGGACAGGGCGTTAATTTTTTTCAGCCCCAGCATTTT. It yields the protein CASSKGQGVNFFQPQHF.

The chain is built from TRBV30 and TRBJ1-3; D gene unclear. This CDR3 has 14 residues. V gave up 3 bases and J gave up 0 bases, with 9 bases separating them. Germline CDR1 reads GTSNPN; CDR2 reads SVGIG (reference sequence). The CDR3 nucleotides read TGTGCCTGGAGATACGACACCTCTGGAAACACCATATATTTT. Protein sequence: CAWRYDTSGNTIYF.

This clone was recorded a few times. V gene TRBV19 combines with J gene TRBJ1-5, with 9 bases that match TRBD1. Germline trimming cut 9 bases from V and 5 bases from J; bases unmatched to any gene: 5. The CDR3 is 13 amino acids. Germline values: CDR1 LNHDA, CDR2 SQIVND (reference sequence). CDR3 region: CASSDRGYQPQHF. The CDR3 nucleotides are TGTGCCAGCTCGGACAGGGGATATCAGCCCCAGCATTTT.

The CDR3 DNA sequence: TGTGCTAGTGGTACCACAGCTAACTATGGCTACACCTTC. This translates into CASGTTANYGYTF. The chain employs TRBV12-5 and TRBJ1-2, with D uncertain. Trimming took off 5 bases at V and 0 bases at J, with 7 bases between the two ends. CDR3 size: 13 residues. Germline CDR1 is LGHNT and CDR2 is FRNRAP. Based on the CDR3 plus reference TRBV12-5 and TRBJ1-2, the full variable domain is DARVTQTPRHKVTEMGQEVTMRCQPILGHNTVFWYRQTMMQGLELLAYFRNRAPLDDSGMPKDRFSAEMPDATLATLKIQPSEPRDSAVYFCASGTTANYGYTFGSGTRLTVV.

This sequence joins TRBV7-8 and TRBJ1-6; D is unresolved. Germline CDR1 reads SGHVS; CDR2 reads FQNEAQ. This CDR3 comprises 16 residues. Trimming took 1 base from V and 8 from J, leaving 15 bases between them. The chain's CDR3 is CASSLGTVLRDSPLHF. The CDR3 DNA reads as TGTGCCAGCAGCTTAGGCACGGTCCTCCGGGATTCACCCCTCCACTTT.

The CDR3 DNA sequence: TGTGCCAGCAGCCAAGCGGAGGGTATTGGCGGCTACACCTTC. This gives the protein CASSQAEGIGGYTF. The J gene is TRBJ1-2, the V gene TRBV3-1 (or the pseudogene TRBV3-2); D not certain. This CDR3 region has 14 residues. Trimming shortened V by 1 base and J by 8 bases, and 14 bases separated the two germline ends. Germline V lookup: CDR1 LGHDT, CDR2 YNNKEL (reference sequence).

Here the CDR3 DNA reads TGTGCCAGCAGCCAAGATGGGGGGACCGGGGAGCTGTTTTTT. Protein: CASSQDGGTGELFF. The V call is TRBV4-2, the J call TRBJ2-2; weak D call: TRBD2 (6 bases). From germline, CDR1 is LGHNA and CDR2 YNFKEQ. The CDR3 totals 14 residues. Trimming took 0 bases from V and 5 from J, leaving 7 bases between them.

The CDR3 coding sequence is TGTGCCACCACGACAGGGTTAACTGGAAATTCACCCCTCCACTTT. Translation: CATTTGLTGNSPLHF. The chain is built from TRBV19 and TRBJ1-6; 7 nucleotides align to TRBD1. The ends lost 10 bases at V and 7 bases at J; junction bases unmatched: 13. Germline V gives CDR1 LNHDA, CDR2 SQIVND (reference sequence). The CDR3 has 15 residues.

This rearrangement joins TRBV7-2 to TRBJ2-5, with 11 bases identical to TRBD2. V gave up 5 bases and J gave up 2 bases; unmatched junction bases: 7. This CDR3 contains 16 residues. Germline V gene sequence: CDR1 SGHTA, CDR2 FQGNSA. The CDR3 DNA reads TGTGCCAGCAGCCTCTGGCTAGCGGGGGGTCAAGAGACCCAGTACTTC. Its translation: CASSLWLAGGQETQYF.

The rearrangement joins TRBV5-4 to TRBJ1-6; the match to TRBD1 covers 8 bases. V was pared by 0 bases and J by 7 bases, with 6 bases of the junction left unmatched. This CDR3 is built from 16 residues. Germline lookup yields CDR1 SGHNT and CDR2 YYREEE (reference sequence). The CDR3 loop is CASSLASQGANSPLHF. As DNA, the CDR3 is TGTGCCAGCAGCTTGGCCTCGCAGGGGGCCAATTCACCCCTCCACTTT.

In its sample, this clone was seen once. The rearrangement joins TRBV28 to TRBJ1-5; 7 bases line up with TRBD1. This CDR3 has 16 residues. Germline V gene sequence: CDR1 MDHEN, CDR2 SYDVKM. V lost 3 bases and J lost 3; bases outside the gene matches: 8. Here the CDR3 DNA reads TGTGCCAGCAGTTTCGGAGGGACAGATTACAATCAGCCCCAGCATTTT. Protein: CASSFGGTDYNQPQHF. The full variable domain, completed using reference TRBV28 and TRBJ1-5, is DVKVTQSSRYLVKRTGEKVFLECVQDMDHENMFWYRQDPGLGLRLIYFSYDVKMKEKGDIPEGYSVSREKKERFSLILESASTNQTSMYLCASSFGGTDYNQPQHFGDGTRLSIL.

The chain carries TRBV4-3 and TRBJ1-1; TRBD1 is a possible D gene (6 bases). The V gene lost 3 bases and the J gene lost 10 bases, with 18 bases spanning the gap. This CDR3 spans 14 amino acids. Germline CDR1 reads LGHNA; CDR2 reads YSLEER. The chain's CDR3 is CASSQGDTGTRAFF. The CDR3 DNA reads TGCGCCAGCAGCCAGGGGGACACCGGCACACGAGCTTTCTTT.

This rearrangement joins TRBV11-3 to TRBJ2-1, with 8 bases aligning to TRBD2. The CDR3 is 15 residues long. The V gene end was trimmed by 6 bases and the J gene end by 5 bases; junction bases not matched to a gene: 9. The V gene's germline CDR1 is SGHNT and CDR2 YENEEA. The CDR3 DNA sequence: TGTGCCAGCAGGTCGGATAGCGGGGTCAACAATGAGCAGTTCTTC. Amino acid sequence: CASRSDSGVNNEQFF.

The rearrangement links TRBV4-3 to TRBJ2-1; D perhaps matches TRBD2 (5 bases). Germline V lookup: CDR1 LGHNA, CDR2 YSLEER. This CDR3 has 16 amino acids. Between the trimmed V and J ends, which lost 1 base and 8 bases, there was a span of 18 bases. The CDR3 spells CASSQGKRRGLDEQFF. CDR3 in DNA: TGCGCCAGCAGCCAAGGGAAGCGGAGAGGGCTGGATGAGCAGTTCTTC.

CDR3 sequence reads: CASSGPRDRAWSTEAFF. Here the CDR3 DNA reads TGTGCCAGCAGTGGCCCACGGGACAGGGCGTGGAGCACTGAAGCTTTCTTT. The J gene is TRBJ1-1, the V gene TRBV2; 9 nucleotides match TRBD1. The CDR3 runs 17 residues. Germline V gene lookup returns CDR1 SNHLY and CDR2 FYNNEI. The V and J ends lost 4 bases and 4 bases, in that order; junction bases with no gene match: 13.

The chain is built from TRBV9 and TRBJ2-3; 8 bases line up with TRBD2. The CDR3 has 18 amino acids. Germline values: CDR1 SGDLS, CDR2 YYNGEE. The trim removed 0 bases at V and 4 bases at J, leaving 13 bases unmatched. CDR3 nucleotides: TGTGCCAGCAGCGTAGCTACATCCGTCGGGAGGGCCCCAGATACGCAGTATTTT. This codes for CASSVATSVGRAPDTQYF. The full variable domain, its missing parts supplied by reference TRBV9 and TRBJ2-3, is DSGVTQTPKHLITATGQRVTLRCSPRSGDLSVYWYQQSLDQGLQFLIQYYNGEERAKGNILERFSAQQFPDLHSELNLSSLELGDSALYFCASSVATSVGRAPDTQYFGPGTRLTVL.

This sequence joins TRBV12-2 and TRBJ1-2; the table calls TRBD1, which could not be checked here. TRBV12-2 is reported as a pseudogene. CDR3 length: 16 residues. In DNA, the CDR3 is TGTGCAAGTCGCTTAGTGGACAGGGGGCGCGTTCATGGCTACACCTTC. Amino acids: CASRLVDRGRVHGYTF.

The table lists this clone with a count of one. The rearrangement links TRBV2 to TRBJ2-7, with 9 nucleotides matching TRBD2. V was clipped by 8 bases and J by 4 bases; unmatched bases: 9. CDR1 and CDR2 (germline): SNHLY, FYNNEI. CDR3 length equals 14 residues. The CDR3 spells CASESLAGVYEQYF. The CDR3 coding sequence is TGTGCCAGCGAATCTTTAGCGGGAGTATACGAGCAGTACTTC.

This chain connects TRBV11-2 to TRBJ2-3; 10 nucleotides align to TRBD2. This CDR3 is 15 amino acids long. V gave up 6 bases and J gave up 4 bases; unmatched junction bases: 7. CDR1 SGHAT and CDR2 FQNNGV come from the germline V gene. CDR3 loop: CASRPGLARPDTQYF. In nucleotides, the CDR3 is TGTGCCAGCAGACCGGGACTAGCGAGGCCAGATACGCAGTATTTT.

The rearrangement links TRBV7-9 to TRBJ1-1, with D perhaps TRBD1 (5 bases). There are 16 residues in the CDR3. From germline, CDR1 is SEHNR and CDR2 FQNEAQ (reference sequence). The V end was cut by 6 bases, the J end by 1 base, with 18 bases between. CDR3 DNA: TGTGCCAGCAGTTGGACGGATGGGGCTAGGAACACTGAAGCTTTCTTT. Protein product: CASSWTDGARNTEAFF.